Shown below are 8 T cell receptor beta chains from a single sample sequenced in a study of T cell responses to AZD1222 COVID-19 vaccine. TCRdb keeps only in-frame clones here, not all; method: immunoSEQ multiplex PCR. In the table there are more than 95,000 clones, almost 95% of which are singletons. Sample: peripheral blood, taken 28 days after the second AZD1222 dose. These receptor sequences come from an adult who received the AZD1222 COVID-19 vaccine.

The CDR3 nucleotides are TGTGCCAGCAGTTTTCGGAGGTGGCAGCCCCAGCATTTT. It is translated as CASSFRRWQPQHF. V gene TRBV28 combines with J gene TRBJ1-5; no firm D call. The germline V gene encodes CDR1 MDHEN and CDR2 SYDVKM. The CDR3 length is 13 residues. V lost 3 bases and J 7 bases, leaving 10 bases between the germline ends.

The CDR3 sequence: CASEAGANTGELFF. Here the CDR3 DNA reads TGTGCCAGTGAAGCGGGGGCGAACACCGGGGAGCTGTTTTTT. This chain joins TRBV6-5 and TRBJ2-2; TRBD2 agrees at 8 bases. The CDR3 loop spans 14 amino acids. V dropped 9 bases and J dropped 0; count of bases not matched to a gene: 3. Germline V gene lookup returns CDR1 MNHEY and CDR2 SVGAGI.

The CDR3 reads CASSYSIGQATYEQYF. The CDR3, as DNA: TGTGCCAGCAGTTACTCAATTGGACAGGCGACCTACGAGCAGTACTTC. This chain connects TRBV6-5 to TRBJ2-7; 7 bases map to TRBD1. V was pared by 0 bases and J by 2 bases, with 7 bases of the junction left unmatched. The length of the CDR3 is 16 residues. CDR1 and CDR2 from the germline V gene are MNHEY and SVGAGI.

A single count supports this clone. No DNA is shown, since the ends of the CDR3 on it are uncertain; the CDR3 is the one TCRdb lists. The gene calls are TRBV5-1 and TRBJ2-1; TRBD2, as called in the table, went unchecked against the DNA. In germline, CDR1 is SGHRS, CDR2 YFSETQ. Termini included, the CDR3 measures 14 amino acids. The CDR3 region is CASSSRDFGNEQFF.

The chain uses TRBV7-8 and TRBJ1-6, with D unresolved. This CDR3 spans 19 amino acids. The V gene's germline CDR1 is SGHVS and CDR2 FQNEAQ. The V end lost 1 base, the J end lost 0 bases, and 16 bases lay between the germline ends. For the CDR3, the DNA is TGTGCCAGCAGCTTAGATTTGGCCGTCCAGAGCTCCTATAATTCACCCCTCCACTTT. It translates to CASSLDLAVQSSYNSPLHF.

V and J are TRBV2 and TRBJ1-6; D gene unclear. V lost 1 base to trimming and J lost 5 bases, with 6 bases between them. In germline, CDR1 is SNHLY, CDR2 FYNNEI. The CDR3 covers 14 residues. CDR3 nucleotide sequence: TGTGCCAGCAGTGAAGTCGGGGATAATTCACCCCTCCACTTT. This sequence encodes CASSEVGDNSPLHF.

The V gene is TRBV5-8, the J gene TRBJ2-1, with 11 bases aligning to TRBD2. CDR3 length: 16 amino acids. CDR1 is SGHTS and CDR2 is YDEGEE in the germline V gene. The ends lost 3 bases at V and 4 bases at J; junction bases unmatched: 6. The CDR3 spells CASSSPGLAAYNEQFF. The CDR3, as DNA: TGTGCCAGCAGCTCCCCGGGACTAGCGGCTTACAATGAGCAGTTCTTC.

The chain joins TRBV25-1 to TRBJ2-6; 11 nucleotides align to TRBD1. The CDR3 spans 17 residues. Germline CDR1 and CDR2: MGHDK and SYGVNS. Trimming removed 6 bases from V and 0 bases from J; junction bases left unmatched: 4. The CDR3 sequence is CASRGTGGTSGANVLTF. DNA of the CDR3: TGTGCCAGCAGGGGGACAGGGGGAACCTCTGGGGCCAACGTCCTGACTTTC.